The rows below give T cell receptor beta chains drawn from one sample of a study of cytomegalovirus exposure and HLA in healthy donors. Produced via immunoSEQ multiplex PCR; TCRdb's table is partial and in-frame only. Seen here are fewer than 250,000 clones, just under 90% observed once, and the top ten hold 2.6%. The material sequenced was PBMCs. The receptors shown here come from a man between 18 and 35 years old in good health and CMV-seronegative. The CDR3 runs from the conserved cysteine through the conserved F or W. Each record gives: clone size, D gene, V gene, J gene, CDR3 protein, CDR3 DNA. The D gene is left open where the match is weak. Clone sizes are given selectively: once, few, many, or a class where the clone is expanded.

>.|.|TRBV28|TRBJ1-1
CATHNFVDTEAFF
TGTGCAACCCACAATTTTGTCGACACTGAAGCTTTCTTT
>.|.|TRBV30|TRBJ1-6
CAWSTGTLPSLSSYNSPLHF
TGTGCCTGGAGTACCGGGACTCTGCCTTCCTTAAGCTCCTATAATTCACCCCTCCACTTT
>few|TRBD2|TRBV27|TRBJ2-5
CASSASGLNGGETQYF
TGTGCCAGCAGTGCCTCCGGGCTAAACGGGGGGGAGACCCAGTACTTC
>.|.|TRBV27|TRBJ1-2
CASSLGGVGGYTF
TGTGCCAGCAGTTTAGGAGGCGTGGGGGGCTACACCTTC
>.|.|TRBV7-6|TRBJ2-1
CASSLQGTYEQFF
TGTGCCAGCAGCTTGCAGGGAACATACGAGCAGTTCTTC
>.|.|TRBV19|TRBJ2-3
CASSIRGDTQYF
TGTGCCAGTAGTATTCGGGGTGATACGCAGTATTTT
>.|TRBD1|TRBV4-2|TRBJ1-1
CASSQAGTGYDTEAFF
TGTGCCAGCAGCCAAGCTGGGACAGGGTATGACACTGAAGCTTTCTTT
>once|TRBD2|TRBV27|TRBJ2-4
CASSLGLARDIQYF
TGTGCCAGCAGTTTGGGACTAGCGAGGGACATTCAGTACTTC
>.|.|TRBV29-1|TRBJ2-2
CSGKTDRQGYNTGELFF
TGCAGCGGAAAGACAGATCGCCAAGGATATAACACCGGGGAGCTGTTTTTT
>.|.|TRBV27|TRBJ1-5
CASRDSFNQPQHF
TGTGCCAGCAGGGACAGCTTCAATCAGCCCCAGCATTTT